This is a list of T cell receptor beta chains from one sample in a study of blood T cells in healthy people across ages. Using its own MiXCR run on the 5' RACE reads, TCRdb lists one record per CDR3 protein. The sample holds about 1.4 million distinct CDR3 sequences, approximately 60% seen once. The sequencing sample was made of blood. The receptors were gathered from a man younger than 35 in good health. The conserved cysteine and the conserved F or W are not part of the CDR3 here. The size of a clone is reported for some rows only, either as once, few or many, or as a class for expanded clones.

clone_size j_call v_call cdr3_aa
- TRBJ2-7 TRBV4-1 ASSQMTGTYEQY
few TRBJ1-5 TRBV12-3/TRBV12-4 ASTVRDNQPQH
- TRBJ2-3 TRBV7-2 ASGKRGGTDTQY
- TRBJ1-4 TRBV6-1 ASSSGQRINEKLF
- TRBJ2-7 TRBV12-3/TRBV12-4 ASSPNPAYEQY
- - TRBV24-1 ATSDAGAGIQY
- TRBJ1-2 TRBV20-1 SATTGGEGYT
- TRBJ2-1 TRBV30 ACRGVRYNEQF
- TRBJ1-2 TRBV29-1 SVGPGTDGYGYT
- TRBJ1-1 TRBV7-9 ASSSLVSGSNTEAF
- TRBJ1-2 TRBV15 ATSPLRTGGTYGYT
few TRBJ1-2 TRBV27 ASSLTADSFYGYT
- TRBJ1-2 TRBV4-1 ASSQSQGYGNYGYT
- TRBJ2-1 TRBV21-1 ALRAGTGFLPSYNEQF
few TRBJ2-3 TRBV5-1 ASSLGSGTTGTQY
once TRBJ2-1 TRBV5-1 ASSLTGLADYNEQF
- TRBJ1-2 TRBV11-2 ASSFLRGGYT
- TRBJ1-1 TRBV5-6 ASSPPDIPTEAF
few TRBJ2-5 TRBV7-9 ASSSPEGTSGTGIQETQY
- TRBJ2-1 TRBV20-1 SARMSEGFYYNEQF
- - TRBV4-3 ASSQGLGWGYEQY
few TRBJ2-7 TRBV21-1 ATTSGYEQY
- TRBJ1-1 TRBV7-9 TGGGLRTEAF
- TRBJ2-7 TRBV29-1 SVGPAANYEQY
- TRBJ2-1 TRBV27 ASRRRALGDEQF
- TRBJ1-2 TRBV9 ASSVVVGDGYT
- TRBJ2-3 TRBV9 ASSVGMGDTQY
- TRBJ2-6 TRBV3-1 ASSQETGGAGANVLT
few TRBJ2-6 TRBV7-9 ARTLAGDGANVLT
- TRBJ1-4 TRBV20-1 SARDSTNEKLF
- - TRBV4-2 ASSPPIGGRLYEQY
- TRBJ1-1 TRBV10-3 AIRRDRATEAF
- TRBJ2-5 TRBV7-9 ASSSVTQETQY
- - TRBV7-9 ASSLSASQTYEQY
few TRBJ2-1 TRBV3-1 ASSQDWLAGGGGYNEQF
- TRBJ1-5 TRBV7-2 ASSLTGGWSNQPQH
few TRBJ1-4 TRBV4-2 ASSQDLREKLF
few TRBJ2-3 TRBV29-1 SVSEAGGKDTQY
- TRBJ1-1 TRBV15 ATSAAWGTEAF
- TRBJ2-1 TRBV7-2 ASNPLWHNEQF
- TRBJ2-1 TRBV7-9 ASSLSRSSGRAVNEQF
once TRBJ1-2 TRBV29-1 SVEDRTNYGHT
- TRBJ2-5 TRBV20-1 SARVVREETQY
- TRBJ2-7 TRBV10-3 AISESTRGFYEQY
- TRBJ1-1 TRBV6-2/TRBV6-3 ASSYGAGPRAF
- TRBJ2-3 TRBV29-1 SGWRGGADTQY
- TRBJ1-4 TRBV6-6 ASRPNQARQKLF
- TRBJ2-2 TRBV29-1 SGLLAGGHTGELF